A single sample is the source of the 5 T cell receptor beta chains below, sequenced in a study of patients and donors after allogeneic stem cell transplantation. TCRdb reanalysed the RT-PCR reads using MiXCR and keeps one entry per CDR3 protein. The sample contains 900,000 to 1,000,000 distinct CDR3 sequences, more than 15% of which appear only once. The sample was blood, either unsorted or a sorted T cell fraction (not recorded which). The receptors were sampled from a human donor who was either an allogeneic HSCT recipient or a stem cell or donor lymphocyte infusion donor (not recorded which). It is not recorded whose cells these are; they may come from a transplant donor.

The V call is TRBV7-2, the J call TRBJ2-1; the D is unclear. The CDR3 length is 13 residues. Germline lookup yields CDR1 SGHTA and CDR2 FQGNSA. The ends were cut back, 0 bases at V and 7 bases at J, with 7 bases in the middle. The CDR3 bases are TGTGCCAGCAGCTTAGCCCCGTTTAATGAGCAGTTCTTC. Translated, it gives CASSLAPFNEQFF.

This chain joins TRBV6-1 and TRBJ2-7; tentatively, D is TRBD1 or TRBD2 (5 bases each). Germline CDR1 is MNHNS and CDR2 is SASEGT. The CDR3 is made up of 15 amino acids. Trimming took off 3 bases at V and 7 bases at J, with 19 bases between the two ends. This CDR3 reads CASSDRGFSSGEQYF. The CDR3 bases are TGTGCCAGCAGTGATAGGGGATTCTCCTCGGGGGAGCAGTACTTC.

The chain joins TRBV10-3 to TRBJ1-1, with TRBD1 matching over 9 bases. This CDR3 contains 17 residues. The V segment lost 7 bases and the J segment 1 base; nucleotides outside the gene matches: 13. Germline CDR1 reads ENHRY; CDR2 reads SYGVKD. CDR3 nucleotides: TGTGCCATCACCCGGGACAGGGTAGTGGGTGAGAACACTGAAGCTTTCTTT. This gives the protein CAITRDRVVGENTEAFF.

This clonotype was seen only a few times. The chain uses TRBV5-6 and TRBJ1-6; D gene unclear. Trimming took off 4 bases at V and 13 bases at J, with 12 bases between the two ends. Germline CDR1 reads SGHDT; CDR2 reads YYEEEE. The length of the CDR3 is 12 residues. In DNA, the CDR3 is TGTGCCAGCAGCCGTCCTTGGGTGCCCCTCCACTTT. Protein product: CASSRPWVPLHF.

The sample holds a few counts of this clonotype. The chain is built from TRBV12-3 or TRBV12-4 and TRBJ1-1; D is possibly TRBD1 (5 bases). There are 15 residues in the CDR3. Trimming took 7 bases from V and 3 from J, leaving 18 bases between them. In DNA, the CDR3 is TGTGCCAGCACCTGGGGGGGATTCAGAGACACTGAAGCTTTCTTT. The encoded protein is CASTWGGFRDTEAFF.